This record looks at one T cell receptor beta chain sequence and its context. The antigen is not known. V was clipped by 6 bases and J by 4 bases, with 13 bases between them. The germline CDR1 and CDR2 sequences are MNHNS and SASEGT. There are 13 residues in the CDR3. The data stem from a study of identifying expanded T cells in peripheral blood. Study-wide results and caveats: Two-week clone count variance significantly increased as total template count grew. Differentially abundant clones: approximately 1.3 between replicates, approximately 15 at roughly 15 days, less than 25 at four.

Using immunoSEQ multiplex PCR, the repertoire was profiled, and TCRdb retains in-frame clones only, with some absent. Of around 94,000 clones in the sample, approximately 85% were seen once. The material sequenced was blood. This TCR was sampled from a person aged 18 to 75 in good health. V gene TRBV6-1 combines with J gene TRBJ2-7; D remains unclear. The CDR3 is CASSVSAGYEQYF. Here the CDR3 DNA reads TGTGCCAGCAGCGTCTCGGCCGGGTACGAGCAGTACTTC.